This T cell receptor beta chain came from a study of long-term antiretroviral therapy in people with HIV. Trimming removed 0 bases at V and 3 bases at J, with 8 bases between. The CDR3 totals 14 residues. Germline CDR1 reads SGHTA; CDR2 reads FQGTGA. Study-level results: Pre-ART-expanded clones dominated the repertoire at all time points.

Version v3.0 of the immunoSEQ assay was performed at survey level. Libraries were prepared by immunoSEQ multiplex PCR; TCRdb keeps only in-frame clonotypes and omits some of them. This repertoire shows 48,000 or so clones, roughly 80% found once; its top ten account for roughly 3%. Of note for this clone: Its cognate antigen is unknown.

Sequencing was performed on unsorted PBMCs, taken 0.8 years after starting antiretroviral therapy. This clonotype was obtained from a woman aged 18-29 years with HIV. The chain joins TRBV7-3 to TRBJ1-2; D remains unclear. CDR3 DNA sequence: TGTGCCAGCAGCTTAACCGGCGGGGACTATGGCTACACCTTC. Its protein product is CASSLTGGDYGYTF. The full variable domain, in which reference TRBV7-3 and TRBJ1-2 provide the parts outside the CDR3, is GAGVSQTPSNKVTEKGKYVELRCDPISGHTALYWYRQSLGQGPEFLIYFQGTGAADDSGLPNDRFFAVRPEGSVSTLKIQRTERGDSAVYLCASSLTGGDYGYTFGSGTRLTVV.